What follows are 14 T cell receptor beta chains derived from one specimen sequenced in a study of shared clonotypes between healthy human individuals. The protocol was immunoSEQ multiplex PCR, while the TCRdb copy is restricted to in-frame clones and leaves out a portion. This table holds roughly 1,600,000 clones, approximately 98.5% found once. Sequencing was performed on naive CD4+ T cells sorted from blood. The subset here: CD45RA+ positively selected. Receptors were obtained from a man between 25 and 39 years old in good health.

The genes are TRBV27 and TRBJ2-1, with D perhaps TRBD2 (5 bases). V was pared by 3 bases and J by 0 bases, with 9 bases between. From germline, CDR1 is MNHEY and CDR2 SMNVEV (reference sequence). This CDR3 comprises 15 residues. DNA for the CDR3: TGTGCCAGCAGTTTTAGCGCCAGCTCCTACAATGAGCAGTTCTTC. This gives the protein CASSFSASSYNEQFF.

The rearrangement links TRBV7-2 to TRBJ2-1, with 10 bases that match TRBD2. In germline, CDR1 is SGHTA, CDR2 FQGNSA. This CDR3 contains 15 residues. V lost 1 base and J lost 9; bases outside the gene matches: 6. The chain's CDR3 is CASSLGLAGVSEQFF. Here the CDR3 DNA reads TGTGCCAGCAGCTTAGGCCTAGCGGGAGTCAGTGAGCAGTTCTTC.

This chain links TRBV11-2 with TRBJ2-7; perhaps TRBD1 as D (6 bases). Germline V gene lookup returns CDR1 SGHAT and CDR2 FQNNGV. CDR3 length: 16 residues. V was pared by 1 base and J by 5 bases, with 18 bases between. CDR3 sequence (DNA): TGTGCCAGCAGCTTAGGGTGGGGGCAGGGGACGAACGAGCAGTACTTC. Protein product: CASSLGWGQGTNEQYF.

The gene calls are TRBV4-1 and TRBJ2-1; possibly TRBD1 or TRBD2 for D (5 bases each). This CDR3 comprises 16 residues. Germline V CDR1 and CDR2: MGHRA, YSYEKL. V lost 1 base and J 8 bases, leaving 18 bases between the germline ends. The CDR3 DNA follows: TGCGCCAGCAGCCAAGGGTCTGAGGGGCTCGGCTATGAGCAGTTCTTC. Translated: CASSQGSEGLGYEQFF.

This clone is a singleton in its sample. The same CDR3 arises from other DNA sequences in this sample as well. In DNA form, the CDR3 reads TGCGCCAGCAGCTTGGGTGGGAGAGGCAATGAGCAGTTCTTC. This translates into CASSLGGRGNEQFF. The rearrangement joins TRBV5-1 to TRBJ2-1; maybe TRBD2 (5 bases). V shed 0 bases and J shed 6 bases, with 10 bases lying between them. Germline values: CDR1 SGHRS, CDR2 YFSETQ. This CDR3 comprises 14 residues. The whole variable domain, filled in from reference TRBV5-1 and TRBJ2-1, reads KAGVTQTPRYLIKTRGQQVTLSCSPISGHRSVSWYQQTPGQGLQFLFEYFSETQRNKGNFPGRFSGRQFSNSRSEMNVSTLELGDSALYLCASSLGGRGNEQFFGPGTRLTVL.

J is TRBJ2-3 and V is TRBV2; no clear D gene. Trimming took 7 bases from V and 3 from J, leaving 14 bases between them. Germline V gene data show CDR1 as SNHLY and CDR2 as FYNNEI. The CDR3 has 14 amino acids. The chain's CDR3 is CASIGLVRTDTQYF. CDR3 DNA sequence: TGTGCCAGCATAGGTCTAGTTAGGACAGATACGCAGTATTTT.

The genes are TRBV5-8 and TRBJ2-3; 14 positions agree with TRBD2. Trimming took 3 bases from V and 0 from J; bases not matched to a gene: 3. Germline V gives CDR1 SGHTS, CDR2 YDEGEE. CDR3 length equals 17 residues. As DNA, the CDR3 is TGTGCCAGCAGCTGGGGACTAGCGGGAGCTAGCACAGATACGCAGTATTTT. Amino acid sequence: CASSWGLAGASTDTQYF. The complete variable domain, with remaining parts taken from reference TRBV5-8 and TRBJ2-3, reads EAGVTQSPTHLIKTRGQQATLRCSPISGHTSVYWYQQALGLGLQFLLWYDEGEERNRGNFPPRFSGRQFPNYSSELNVNALELEDSALYLCASSWGLAGASTDTQYFGPGTRLTVL.

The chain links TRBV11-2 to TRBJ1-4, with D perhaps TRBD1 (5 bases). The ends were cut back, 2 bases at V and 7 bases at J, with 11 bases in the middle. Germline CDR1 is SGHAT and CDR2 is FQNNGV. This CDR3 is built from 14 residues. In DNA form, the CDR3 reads TGTGCCAGCAGCTTAAATCCTGGGGGTGAAAAACTGTTTTTT. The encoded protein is CASSLNPGGEKLFF.

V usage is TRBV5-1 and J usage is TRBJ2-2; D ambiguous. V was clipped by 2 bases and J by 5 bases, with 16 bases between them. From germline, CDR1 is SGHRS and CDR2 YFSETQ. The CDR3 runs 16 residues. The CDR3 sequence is CASSLLPPVSTGELFF. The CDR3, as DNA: TGCGCCAGCAGCTTACTACCGCCAGTATCTACCGGGGAGCTGTTTTTT.

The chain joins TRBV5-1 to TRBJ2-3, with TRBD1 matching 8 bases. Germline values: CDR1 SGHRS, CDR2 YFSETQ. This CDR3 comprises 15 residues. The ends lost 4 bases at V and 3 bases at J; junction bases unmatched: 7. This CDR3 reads CASSRGQAGTDTQYF. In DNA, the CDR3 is TGCGCCAGCAGCAGGGGACAGGCTGGTACAGATACGCAGTATTTT.

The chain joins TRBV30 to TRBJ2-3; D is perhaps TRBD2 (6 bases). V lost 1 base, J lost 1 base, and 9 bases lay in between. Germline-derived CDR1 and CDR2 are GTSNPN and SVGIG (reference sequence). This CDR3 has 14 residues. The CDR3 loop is CAWSDSGRTDTQYF. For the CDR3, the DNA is TGTGCCTGGAGTGACAGCGGGCGCACAGATACGCAGTATTTT. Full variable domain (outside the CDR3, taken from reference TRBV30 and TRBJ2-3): SQTIHQWPATLVQPVGSPLSLECTVEGTSNPNLYWYRQAAGRGLQLLFYSVGIGQISSEVPQNLSASRPQDRQFILSSKKLLLSDSGFYLCAWSDSGRTDTQYFGPGTRLTVL.

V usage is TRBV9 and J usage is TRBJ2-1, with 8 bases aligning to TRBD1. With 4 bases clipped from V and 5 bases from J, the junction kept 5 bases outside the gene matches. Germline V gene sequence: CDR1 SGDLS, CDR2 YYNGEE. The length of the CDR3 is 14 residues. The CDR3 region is CASSSRTGNNEQFF. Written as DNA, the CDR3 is TGTGCCAGCAGCTCTCGGACAGGGAACAATGAGCAGTTCTTC.

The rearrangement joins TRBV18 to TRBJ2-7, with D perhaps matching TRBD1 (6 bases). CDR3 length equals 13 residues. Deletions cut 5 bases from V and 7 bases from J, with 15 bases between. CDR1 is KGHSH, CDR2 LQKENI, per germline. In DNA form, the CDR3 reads TGTGCCAGCTCATCTGAGGGGCAGGGGGAGCAGTACTTC. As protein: CASSSEGQGEQYF.

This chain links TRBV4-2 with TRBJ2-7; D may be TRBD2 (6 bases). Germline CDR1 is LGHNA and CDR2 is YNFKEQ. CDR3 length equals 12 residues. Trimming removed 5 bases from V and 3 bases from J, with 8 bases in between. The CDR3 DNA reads TGTGCCAGCAGCGCCGGGGGCTACGAGCAGTACTTC. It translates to CASSAGGYEQYF.